This T cell receptor (beta chain) appears in the sequencing data of a study of patients and donors after allogeneic stem cell transplantation. TCRdb itself ran the RT-PCR reads through MiXCR, one entry per CDR3 protein. The sample lists about a million distinct CDR3 sequences, about 20% occurring once. This clonotype has only a few counts. Sequencing used blood, either unsorted or a sorted T cell fraction (not recorded which). The receptor was derived from a human donor who was either an allogeneic HSCT recipient or a stem cell or donor lymphocyte infusion donor (not recorded which). It is not recorded whose cells these are; they may come from a transplant donor.

This chain's CDR3 is CASSLVERARGGSTDTQYF. As DNA, the CDR3 is TGTGCCAGCAGCTTGGTGGAGCGTGCACGGGGGGGATCAACAGATACGCAGTATTTT. V gene TRBV5-4 combines with J gene TRBJ2-3; 8 bases are shared with TRBD2. Per germline, CDR1 SGHNT and CDR2 YYREEE (reference sequence). CDR3 length equals 19 residues. Trimming took 0 bases from V and 3 from J; bases not matched to a gene: 15.